These T cell receptor beta chains were read from a single sample in a study of T cell clones after liver transplantation. Only in-frame clones appear in the TCRdb table, and some are missing; sequencing was by immunoSEQ multiplex PCR. This sample has 65,000 to 80,000 clones, with 80% found just once. Specimen: CD4+ T cells from blood, collected before liver transplant. These TCRs come from a human donor who received a liver transplant. Both conserved end residues are part of each CDR3. Each record gives: J gene, clone size, D gene, V gene, CDR3 protein, CDR3 DNA. The D gene is left open where the match is weak. The listing skips clone size in some rows; elsewhere it reads once, few, many or a size class.

j_gene: TRBJ1-1
abundance: NA
d_gene: NA
v_gene: TRBV5-4
CDR3aa: CASSLSAGLMGRAFF
CDR3nt: TGTGCCAGCAGCTTGTCAGCAGGGCTGATGGGTAGAGCTTTCTTT

j_gene: TRBJ1-3
abundance: NA
d_gene: NA
v_gene: TRBV4-1
CDR3aa: CASSQDGGGGIFSGNTIYF
CDR3nt: TGCGCCAGCAGCCAAGATGGTGGAGGGGGGATTTTCTCTGGAAACACCATATATTTT

j_gene: TRBJ2-3
abundance: NA
d_gene: TRBD2
v_gene: TRBV10-2
CDR3aa: CASSESRAGGVTDTQYF
CDR3nt: TGCGCCAGCAGTGAGTCGAGGGCGGGAGGCGTAACAGATACGCAGTATTTT

j_gene: TRBJ1-3
abundance: few
d_gene: NA
v_gene: TRBV5-6
CDR3aa: CASSLGRANTIYF
CDR3nt: TGTGCCAGCAGCTTGGGAAGAGCCAACACCATATATTTT

j_gene: TRBJ1-2
abundance: once
d_gene: NA
v_gene: TRBV6-5
CDR3aa: CASSMEPTNYGYTF
CDR3nt: TGTGCCAGCAGTATGGAGCCGACTAACTATGGCTACACCTTC

j_gene: TRBJ2-1
abundance: NA
d_gene: NA
v_gene: TRBV2
CDR3aa: CASSRDTPPGEQFF
CDR3nt: TGTGCCAGCAGCCGGGACACTCCACCAGGGGAGCAGTTCTTC

j_gene: TRBJ2-7
abundance: NA
d_gene: NA
v_gene: TRBV4-2
CDR3aa: CASSQPGLGAGEQYF
CDR3nt: TGTGCCAGCAGCCAACCCGGACTGGGGGCGGGTGAGCAGTACTTC

j_gene: TRBJ2-1
abundance: NA
d_gene: TRBD2
v_gene: TRBV7-6
CDR3aa: CASSLGARTSANNEQFF
CDR3nt: TGTGCCAGCAGCTTAGGGGCCCGGACTAGCGCAAACAATGAGCAGTTCTTC

j_gene: TRBJ2-2
abundance: NA
d_gene: NA
v_gene: TRBV7-2
CDR3aa: CASSLGHTTGELFF
CDR3nt: TGTGCCAGCAGCTTGGGACATACCACCGGGGAGCTGTTTTTT

j_gene: TRBJ1-3
abundance: NA
d_gene: NA
v_gene: TRBV9
CDR3aa: CASSLDSPTGNTIYF
CDR3nt: TGTGCCAGCAGCCTGGACAGTCCGACTGGAAACACCATATATTTT

j_gene: TRBJ1-4
abundance: NA
d_gene: NA
v_gene: TRBV4-1
CDR3aa: CASSQGREAPGEKLFF
CDR3nt: TGCGCCAGCAGCCAAGGTAGAGAGGCCCCGGGCGAAAAACTGTTTTTT

j_gene: TRBJ1-3
abundance: NA
d_gene: NA
v_gene: TRBV2
CDR3aa: CASSALPTSLGNTIYF
CDR3nt: TGTGCCAGCAGTGCGCTCCCCACAAGTTTAGGAAACACCATATATTTT

j_gene: TRBJ1-2
abundance: few
d_gene: TRBD1
v_gene: TRBV5-4
CDR3aa: CASSPDRLRGYTF
CDR3nt: TGTGCCAGCAGCCCGGACAGGCTGAGGGGCTACACCTTC

j_gene: TRBJ1-3
abundance: NA
d_gene: NA
v_gene: TRBV10-3
CDR3aa: CAISEALISGNTIYF
CDR3nt: TGTGCCATCAGTGAGGCACTCATCTCTGGAAACACCATATATTTT